This TCR beta chain was sequenced for a study of cytomegalovirus exposure and HLA in healthy donors. With 60 Vbeta and 13 Jbeta primers, the PCR was carried out. The assay was immunoSEQ multiplex PCR, and TCRdb's table has in-frame clones only and misses some. The sample lists 190,000 or so clones; more than 80% were seen once. Germline V gene sequence: CDR1 SGHNT, CDR2 YYREEE (reference sequence). This CDR3 spans 19 amino acids. The junction had 7 bases not matched to a gene; V was cut back by 0 bases and J by 2 bases. The clonotype originates from a boy aged 5 to 17 in good health and CMV-seronegative. The chain has TRBV5-4 and TRBJ2-1, with TRBD2 identical over 14 bases. The sequencing sample was made of PBMCs. The CDR3 DNA is TGTGCCAGCAGCTTGGGGGACAGGGGACTAGCGGGAGCCTACAATGAGCAGTTCTTC. As protein: CASSLGDRGLAGAYNEQFF.